One and the same sample provided the 14 T cell receptor beta chains below, sequenced in a study of blood T cell repertoires in COVID-19. Produced via immunoSEQ multiplex PCR; TCRdb's table is partial and in-frame only. The profile covers about 160,000 clones, with roughly 72% appearing a single time and 3.7% taken by the ten largest. Sequenced input: peripheral blood. The origin of the receptors is a woman older than 75 with acute or convalescent COVID-19.

The V and J genes are TRBV6-1 and TRBJ2-6; possible D gene TRBD1, 6 bases. Deletions cut 7 bases from V and 2 bases from J, with 12 bases between. CDR3 length: 15 residues. Germline V gene sequence: CDR1 MNHNS, CDR2 SASEGT. Here the CDR3 reads CASKQTGTGANVLTF. The CDR3 DNA reads TGTGCCAGCAAGCAAACAGGGACTGGGGCCAACGTCCTGACTTTC.

The V gene is TRBV2, the J gene TRBJ1-6; unclear D gene. V gave up 7 bases and J gave up 7 bases, with 11 bases separating them. In germline, CDR1 is SNHLY, CDR2 FYNNEI. This CDR3 is 13 amino acids long. The DNA for the CDR3 is TGTGCCAGCAACGGGGAAGGGAATTCACCCCTCCACTTT. This encodes CASNGEGNSPLHF.

This clone was observed a few times. The gene calls are TRBV6-5 and TRBJ1-2; TRBD1 is a possible D gene (5 bases). Trimming stripped 6 bases from V and 1 base from J, with 12 bases between. The CDR3 consists of 14 residues. Germline CDR1 MNHEY, CDR2 SVGAGI. CDR3: CASSRRTYNYGYTF. As DNA, the CDR3 is TGTGCCAGCAGCCGTCGGACATATAACTATGGCTACACCTTC.

This chain joins TRBV2 and TRBJ2-7; 7 nucleotides match TRBD2. The CDR3 loop spans 15 amino acids. V shed 5 bases and J 0 bases; nucleotides not matched to a gene: 7. Germline V gene lookup returns CDR1 SNHLY and CDR2 FYNNEI. The CDR3 here is CASSPQRDPSYEQYF. In DNA, the CDR3 is TGTGCCAGCAGTCCCCAGCGGGATCCCTCCTACGAGCAGTACTTC.

The genes are TRBV6-5 and TRBJ1-6, with unresolved D. Trimming took off 5 bases at V and 9 bases at J, with 11 bases between the two ends. CDR3 length: 13 amino acids. In germline, CDR1 is MNHEY, CDR2 SVGAGI. CDR3 in amino acids: CASSQNRPSPLHF. DNA of the CDR3: TGTGCCAGCAGTCAAAACAGACCTTCACCCCTCCACTTT.

The rearrangement uses TRBV7-6 and TRBJ2-7; 7 bases agree with TRBD1. V lost 2 bases and J lost 0; bases outside the gene matches: 16. There are 19 residues in the CDR3. Looked up from germline, CDR1 is SGHVS and CDR2 is FNYEAQ. The CDR3 coding sequence is TGTGCCAGCAGCTTAAAGGTGCGGGCAGGGGGTGACAGCTCCTACGAGCAGTACTTC. This translates into CASSLKVRAGGDSSYEQYF.

The V and J genes are TRBV2 and TRBJ2-1; 13 nucleotides match TRBD2. Germline V gives CDR1 SNHLY, CDR2 FYNNEI. The CDR3 is 16 amino acids. V dropped 6 bases and J dropped 9; count of bases not matched to a gene: 11. The DNA of the CDR3 is TGTGCCAGCAGACAGGGACTAGCGGGGCCATTCCTTGAGCAGTTCTTC. Translation gives CASRQGLAGPFLEQFF.

This clone was seen only a few times. The chain has TRBV5-1 and TRBJ1-1, with 9 positions matching TRBD1. The germline V gene has CDR1 SGHRS and CDR2 YFSETQ. The trim removed 4 bases at V and 5 bases at J, leaving 15 bases unmatched. This CDR3 has 17 residues. For the CDR3, the DNA is TGCGCCAGCAGCCCCGTCCCGGGACAGGGTTTGAGGACTGAAGCTTTCTTT. Translated, it gives CASSPVPGQGLRTEAFF.

The chain joins TRBV7-3 to TRBJ1-2; TRBD1 matches at 9 bases. Per the germline V gene, CDR1 is SGHTA and CDR2 is FQGTGA. The CDR3 is made up of 15 amino acids. The V and J ends lost 5 bases and 4 bases, in that order; junction bases with no gene match: 8. The CDR3 nucleotides read TGTGCCAGCAGCCCGTCAGGACAGGGGATCTATGGCTACACCTTC. This encodes CASSPSGQGIYGYTF.

In DNA form, the CDR3 reads TGTGCCAGCTCAAATAGCGGGGGGGACTTCACAGATACGCAGTATTTT. Amino acids: CASSNSGGDFTDTQYF. This sequence joins TRBV18 and TRBJ2-3, with TRBD2 matching 11 bases. The J segment lost 2 bases and the V segment lost 5 bases, leaving 6 bases of the junction unmatched. Germline V gene data show CDR1 as KGHSH and CDR2 as LQKENI. The CDR3 covers 16 residues.

The chain is built from TRBV28 and TRBJ1-2; the D gene is possibly TRBD1 (6 bases). Germline V CDR1 and CDR2: MDHEN, SYDVKM. CDR3 length equals 13 residues. Deletions cut 3 bases from V and 5 bases from J, with 10 bases between. The CDR3 bases are TGTGCCAGCAGTTTTAGGGGGTCGTATGGCTACACCTTC. Translating it yields CASSFRGSYGYTF.

The V call is TRBV20-1, the J call TRBJ2-4; TRBD2 is a possible D gene (6 bases). The CDR3 has 15 amino acids. The germline V gene encodes CDR1 DFQATT and CDR2 SNEGSKA (reference sequence). The V gene lost 3 bases and the J gene lost 0 bases, with 12 bases spanning the gap. CDR3 loop: CSASGGALAKNIQYF. The DNA of the CDR3 is TGCAGTGCTAGTGGCGGGGCACTAGCCAAAAACATTCAGTACTTC.

This sequence joins TRBV25-1 and TRBJ2-5, with a possible D match to TRBD2 (5 bases). Germline V gene data show CDR1 as MGHDK and CDR2 as SYGVNS. Between the trimmed V and J ends, which lost 6 bases and 5 bases, there was a span of 13 bases. This CDR3 spans 13 amino acids. For the CDR3, the DNA is TGTGCCAGCAGCGCGGAGGCTAGGGAGACCCAGTACTTC. Translation: CASSAEARETQYF.

The chain joins TRBV2 to TRBJ2-6, with TRBD1 matching 8 bases. Germline loops: CDR1 SNHLY, CDR2 FYNNEI. The CDR3 is 18 amino acids. Trimming cost V 6 bases and J 4 bases; bases outside gene matches: 14. CDR3 nucleotide sequence: TGTGCCAGCAGCGCCCAAGGTACAGGGGGACGAGGGGCCAACGTCCTGACTTTC. Translation: CASSAQGTGGRGANVLTF.